The 19 T cell receptor beta chains below all came from one sample that was sequenced in a study of cytomegalovirus exposure and HLA in healthy donors. PCR used 60 Vbeta primers and 13 Jbeta primers. Generated by immunoSEQ multiplex PCR, the TCRdb table keeps only in-frame clones and is missing some. The sample has about 87,000 clones, about 68% seen once; the top ten hold 20% to 25%. Specimen: PBMCs. Receptors were obtained from a man aged 30-40 years in good health and CMV-seropositive.

V usage is TRBV27 and J usage is TRBJ2-2; the match to TRBD1 covers 9 bases. CDR3 length equals 17 residues. The germline gives CDR1 MNHEY, CDR2 SMNVEV (reference sequence). The J segment lost 1 base and the V segment lost 4 bases, leaving 7 bases of the junction unmatched. CDR3 DNA sequence: TGTGCCAGCAGTTCCGGGACAGGGTCCCTGAACACCGGGGAGCTGTTTTTT. Protein product: CASSSGTGSLNTGELFF.

The CDR3 loop is CASSQPTVAGGETQYF. CDR3 nucleotide sequence: TGTGCCAGCAGCCAGCCCACCGTAGCGGGAGGGGAGACCCAGTACTTC. The V and J genes are TRBV4-2 and TRBJ2-5, with 11 bases identical to TRBD2. The germline gives CDR1 LGHNA, CDR2 YNFKEQ. This CDR3 is built from 16 residues. After removal of 3 bases from V and 5 bases from J, the junction contained 8 bases not matched to a gene.

The V call is TRBV6-6, the J call TRBJ1-1; 9 positions match TRBD1. Germline CDR1 reads MNHNY; CDR2 reads SVGAGI (reference sequence). The ends lost 5 bases at V and 3 bases at J; junction bases unmatched: 7. This CDR3 comprises 15 residues. In DNA, the CDR3 is TGTGCCAGCAGTCCCCCACGGACAGGGGACACTGAAGCTTTCTTT. Its translation: CASSPPRTGDTEAFF.

For the CDR3, the DNA is TGTGGGGCTCGAGCCTACTCCTACGAGCAGTACTTC. Amino acids: CGARAYSYEQYF. This chain joins TRBV6-1 and TRBJ2-7; D not certain. Germline V gene data show CDR1 as MNHNS and CDR2 as SASEGT. The CDR3 length is 12 residues.

This rearrangement joins TRBV29-1 to TRBJ1-1; no firm D call. Trimming shortened V by 7 bases and J by 6 bases, and 18 bases separated the two germline ends. The CDR3 loop spans 13 amino acids. Germline CDR1 SQVTM, CDR2 ANQGSEA. CDR3 in DNA: TGCAGCGCCGGTGGCGGCTTAATGGCTGAAGCTTTCTTT. It encodes CSAGGGLMAEAFF.

The chain couples TRBV4-1 to TRBJ2-2; 7 bases match TRBD1. With 0 bases clipped from V and 0 bases from J, the junction kept 4 bases outside the gene matches. The germline gives CDR1 MGHRA, CDR2 YSYEKL. The CDR3 has 17 amino acids. CDR3 amino acids: CASSQEPTGTNTGELFF. In DNA form, the CDR3 reads TGCGCCAGCAGCCAAGAACCGACAGGGACGAACACCGGGGAGCTGTTTTTT.

The rearrangement joins TRBV9 to TRBJ1-1, with D unresolved. The ends were cut back, 0 bases at V and 5 bases at J, with 11 bases in the middle. The CDR3 runs to 14 residues. Germline CDR1 is SGDLS and CDR2 is YYNGEE. CDR3 DNA: TGTGCCAGCAGCGTAGCACCCGGAGGGACTGAAGCTTTCTTT. Translation: CASSVAPGGTEAFF.

This clone occurred a few times. The chain recombines TRBV5-1 with TRBJ2-7, with 10 bases that match TRBD1. V lost 3 bases to trimming and J lost 3 bases; unmatched junction nucleotides: 3. Looked up from germline, CDR1 is SGHRS and CDR2 is YFSETQ. The CDR3 consists of 14 residues. CDR3 sequence reads: CASSWRTGGYEQYF. Written as DNA, the CDR3 is TGCGCCAGCAGCTGGCGGACAGGGGGCTACGAGCAGTACTTC.

The V gene is TRBV19, the J gene TRBJ2-5; TRBD1 agrees at 9 bases. The J call may be wrong; the DNA end is better matched by TRBJ2-7. CDR1 and CDR2 from the germline V gene are LNHDA and SQIVND (reference sequence). The CDR3 loop spans 14 amino acids. DNA for the CDR3: TGTGCCAGTAGGAGGACAGGGGCCTCCTACGAGCAGTACTTC. Amino acid sequence: CASRRTGASYEQYF.

The chain links TRBV9 to TRBJ1-1; D ambiguous. Trimming pared 4 bases from V and 2 bases from J, leaving 15 bases between. Germline-derived CDR1 and CDR2 are SGDLS and YYNGEE. CDR3 length equals 15 residues. The DNA for the CDR3 is TGTGCCAGCAGCCCCCTGGGAGGGTTAAACACTGAAGCTTTCTTT. Translated, it gives CASSPLGGLNTEAFF.

This clone was observed at least ten times. The rearrangement joins TRBV6-4 to TRBJ2-6, with 10 bases matching TRBD2. V lost 2 bases, J lost 2 bases, and 0 bases stayed unmatched. CDR1 is MRHNA, CDR2 SNTAGT, per germline. The CDR3 is 16 amino acids. CDR3 in amino acids: CASSDSGGAGANVLTF. The CDR3 nucleotides are TGTGCCAGCAGTGACAGCGGGGGGGCTGGGGCCAACGTCCTGACTTTC.

Worth noting for this clone: Relative to the germline gene, one junction end is altered; a read error may explain this. The chain uses TRBV2 and TRBJ1-5, with D maybe TRBD1 (6 bases). This CDR3 contains 14 residues. In germline, CDR1 is SNHLY, CDR2 FYNNEI. This CDR3 reads CASSEGQSNQPQHF. The CDR3 coding sequence is TGTGCCAGCAGCGAAGGACAGTCCAATCAGCCCCAGCATTTT.

The V gene is TRBV5-6, the J gene TRBJ2-5; 11 positions match TRBD2. With V trimmed by 0 bases and J by 0 bases, 7 bases remained unmatched. The germline CDR1 and CDR2 sequences are SGHDT and YYEEEE. The CDR3 totals 18 residues. The CDR3 sequence: CASSLAASGRFNQETQYF. Here the CDR3 DNA reads TGTGCCAGCAGCTTGGCGGCTAGCGGGAGGTTTAACCAAGAGACCCAGTACTTC.

This chain connects TRBV20-1 to TRBJ1-4; D is perhaps TRBD1 (5 bases). Trimming took 6 bases from V and 8 from J, leaving 10 bases between them. In germline, CDR1 is DFQATT, CDR2 SNEGSKA (reference sequence). This CDR3 is built from 11 residues. CDR3 in DNA: TGCAGTGCCCGGAGGGGAGAAAAACTGTTTTTT. Protein: CSARRGEKLFF.

This chain connects TRBV5-8 to TRBJ1-6; a weak D match, TRBD1 (6 bases). CDR1 and CDR2 from the germline V gene are SGHTS and YDEGEE. The CDR3 spans 15 residues. V shed 4 bases and J shed 6 bases, with 14 bases lying between them. The CDR3 region has the DNA TGTGCCAGCAGCCGAAGACAGGAGATTAATTCACCCCTCCACTTT. Protein: CASSRRQEINSPLHF.

The chain recombines TRBV7-2 with TRBJ2-2; D is uncertain. CDR3 length equals 14 residues. Germline V lookup: CDR1 SGHTA, CDR2 FQGNSA. V gave up 5 bases and J gave up 6 bases, with 13 bases separating them. Written as DNA, the CDR3 is TGTGCCAGCAGCCACGCCGTGACTCCCGGGGAGCTGTTTTTT. Translation: CASSHAVTPGELFF.

Only one count was recorded for this clone. V gene TRBV10-3 combines with J gene TRBJ2-1, with D uncertain. Per the germline V gene, CDR1 is ENHRY and CDR2 is SYGVKD. The V and J ends lost 4 bases and 8 bases respectively, with 6 bases between them. This CDR3 has 11 amino acids. The CDR3 loop reads CAISVGDEQFF. Written as DNA, the CDR3 is TGTGCCATCAGTGTTGGAGATGAGCAGTTCTTC.

Concerning this clone: This CDR3 is also generated by other DNA sequences in the sample. V and J are TRBV19 and TRBJ2-1; TRBD2 aligns across 13 bases. After removal of 3 bases from V and 3 bases from J, the junction contained 2 bases not matched to a gene. The CDR3 spans 16 residues. The germline V gene encodes CDR1 LNHDA and CDR2 SQIVND (reference sequence). The CDR3 sequence is CASSIRTSGGYNEQFF. CDR3 bases: TGTGCCAGTAGTATTAGGACTAGCGGGGGCTACAATGAGCAGTTCTTC.

The rearrangement links TRBV27 to TRBJ2-7, with 7 bases lining up with TRBD1. The CDR3 has 14 amino acids. Losses at the gene ends were 5 bases for V and 4 bases for J; bases not matched to a gene: 8. CDR1 and CDR2 (germline): MNHEY, SMNVEV (reference sequence). CDR3 coding DNA: TGTGCCAGCAGTCGACCCGGGACAGTTTACGAGCAGTACTTC. Protein: CASSRPGTVYEQYF.